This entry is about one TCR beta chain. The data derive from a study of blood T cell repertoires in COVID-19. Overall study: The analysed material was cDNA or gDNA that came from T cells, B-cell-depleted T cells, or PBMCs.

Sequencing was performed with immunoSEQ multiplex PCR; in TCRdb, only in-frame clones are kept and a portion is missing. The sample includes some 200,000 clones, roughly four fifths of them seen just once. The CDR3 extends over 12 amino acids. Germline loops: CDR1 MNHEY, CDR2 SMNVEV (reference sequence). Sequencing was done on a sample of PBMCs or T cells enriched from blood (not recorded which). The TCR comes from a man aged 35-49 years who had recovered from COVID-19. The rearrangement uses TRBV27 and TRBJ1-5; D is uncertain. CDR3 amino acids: CVSPSRWQPQHF. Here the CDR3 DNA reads TGTGTCTCTCCTAGTAGGTGGCAGCCCCAGCATTTT.